The 25 T cell receptor beta chains below come from one sample, sequenced in a study of blood T cell repertoires in COVID-19. Clones were read by immunoSEQ multiplex PCR, and TCRdb kept only the in-frame ones, dropping some. The sample has 500,000 to 600,000 clones; roughly nine tenths are singletons. Sequencing used peripheral blood. Source of these receptors: a woman between 50 and 59 years old with COVID-19, enrolled during active disease.

V usage is TRBV18 and J usage is TRBJ2-1; 11 nucleotides align to TRBD2. This CDR3 is built from 18 residues. Germline V CDR1 and CDR2: KGHSH, LQKENI. V was clipped by 4 bases and J by 4 bases; unmatched bases: 12. This CDR3 reads CASSRGPSGGSKYNEQFF. CDR3 DNA: TGTGCCAGCTCACGGGGACCTAGCGGGGGGTCAAAGTACAATGAGCAGTTCTTC.

The gene calls are TRBV3-1 (or the pseudogene TRBV3-2) and TRBJ2-7; tentatively, D is TRBD2 (6 bases). CDR3 size: 15 residues. V gave up 4 bases and J gave up 2 bases, with 15 bases separating them. Germline lookup yields CDR1 LGHDT and CDR2 YNNKEL (reference sequence). The CDR3 spells CASSPQYGLPYEQYF. The DNA of the CDR3 is TGTGCCAGCAGCCCTCAATACGGACTACCCTACGAGCAGTACTTC.

The chain employs TRBV3-1 (or the pseudogene TRBV3-2) and TRBJ1-3; no reliable D call. The CDR3 contains 17 residues. Trimming cost V 2 bases and J 0 bases, with 14 bases left between them. Germline CDR1 reads LGHDT; CDR2 reads YNNKEL (reference sequence). The CDR3 bases are TGTGCCAGCAGCCAATCTCCTAGGAGAACCTCTGGAAACACCATATATTTT. This codes for CASSQSPRRTSGNTIYF.

V and J are TRBV19 and TRBJ1-2, with 8 nucleotides matching TRBD1. There are 14 residues in the CDR3. Trimming took 5 bases from V and 4 from J; bases not matched to a gene: 6. In germline, CDR1 is LNHDA, CDR2 SQIVND (reference sequence). CDR3 region: CASSFDRGSYGYTF. In DNA form, the CDR3 reads TGTGCCAGTAGTTTCGACAGGGGATCCTATGGCTACACCTTC.

Comment on this clone: A much larger clonotype is one base distant, so this may be a read error. The chain links TRBV25-1 to TRBJ2-7; no clear D gene. Germline V CDR1 and CDR2: MGHDK, SYGVNS. The CDR3 extends over 11 amino acids. V lost 4 bases and J 2 bases, leaving 3 bases between the germline ends. This CDR3 reads CASSATYEQYF. The CDR3 region has the DNA TGTGCCAGCAGTGCTACCTACGAGCAGTACTTC.

V is TRBV5-1 and J is TRBJ2-5; 12 bases are a match to TRBD1. The CDR3 length is 15 residues. The trim removed 3 bases at V and 5 bases at J, leaving 5 bases unmatched. CDR1 is SGHRS, CDR2 YFSETQ, per germline. The CDR3 nucleotides are TGCGCCAGCAGCTGGGGACAGGGGGCTTTGGAGACCCAGTACTTC. Its translation: CASSWGQGALETQYF.

This clone has just one count. This chain uses TRBV19 with TRBJ1-1, with a tentative D call TRBD1 (5 bases). Germline V CDR1 and CDR2: LNHDA, SQIVND (reference sequence). Trimming removed 5 bases from V and 8 bases from J, with 12 bases in between. This CDR3 region has 12 residues. CDR3 DNA: TGTGCCAGTAGTGCCTACCAGGGAGAAGCTTTCTTT. As protein: CASSAYQGEAFF.

V is TRBV3-1 (or the pseudogene TRBV3-2) and J is TRBJ2-7, with 13 bases identical to TRBD2. V lost 5 bases to trimming and J lost 5 bases; unmatched junction nucleotides: 6. Germline V gives CDR1 LGHDT, CDR2 YNNKEL (reference sequence). The CDR3 extends over 15 amino acids. CDR3 region: CASSWGLAGNHEQYF. The CDR3, as DNA: TGTGCCAGCAGCTGGGGACTAGCGGGGAACCACGAGCAGTACTTC.

The V and J genes are TRBV14 and TRBJ2-1, with 7 nucleotides matching TRBD1. The CDR3 runs 14 residues. Germline V gene sequence: CDR1 SGHDN, CDR2 FVKESK. The V segment lost 5 bases and the J segment 5 bases; nucleotides outside the gene matches: 6. Here the CDR3 DNA reads TGTGCCAGCAGCTCCGGGACAGCCAACAATGAGCAGTTCTTC. Amino acid sequence: CASSSGTANNEQFF.

The J gene is TRBJ2-7, the V gene TRBV10-1; tentatively, D is TRBD2 (6 bases). CDR3 length: 14 residues. V lost 6 bases, J lost 0 bases, and 12 bases lay in between. Germline V gene sequence: CDR1 WNHNN, CDR2 SYGVQD (reference sequence). This chain's CDR3 is CASSPGASSYEQYF. CDR3 in DNA: TGCGCCAGCAGCCCGGGAGCGAGCTCCTACGAGCAGTACTTC.

In its sample, this clone was seen once. The rearrangement links TRBV12-3 or TRBV12-4 to TRBJ2-5; D not resolved. The V and J ends lost 3 bases and 6 bases respectively, with 11 bases between them. The CDR3 spans 13 residues. CDR3 residues: CASSLAGRKTQYF. The CDR3 DNA reads TGTGCCAGCAGTTTGGCAGGAAGAAAGACCCAGTACTTC.

J is TRBJ2-3 and V is TRBV19; 13 bases agree with TRBD2. The V gene end was trimmed by 7 bases and the J gene end by 1 base; junction bases not matched to a gene: 5. Germline V gene lookup returns CDR1 LNHDA and CDR2 SQIVND (reference sequence). The CDR3 is 16 residues long. The CDR3 loop is CASNTGLAGGTDTQYF. The CDR3 DNA sequence: TGTGCCAGTAACACAGGACTAGCGGGGGGCACAGATACGCAGTATTTT.

This sequence joins TRBV18 and TRBJ1-1; D may be TRBD1 (6 bases). The V end lost 1 base, the J end lost 0 bases, and 18 bases lay between the germline ends. Germline assignment: CDR1 KGHSH and CDR2 LQKENI. This CDR3 spans 18 amino acids. DNA for the CDR3: TGTGCCAGCTCACCACTTATCACAGGGAACAGTATGAACACTGAAGCTTTCTTT. Its protein is CASSPLITGNSMNTEAFF.

This clone was recorded only once. This chain uses TRBV5-1 with TRBJ2-3, with a weak D call TRBD2 (5 bases). The V gene lost 1 base and the J gene lost 5 bases, with 14 bases spanning the gap. The CDR3 has 15 residues. Germline V CDR1 and CDR2: SGHRS, YFSETQ. The CDR3 region is CASSLSGAVLDTQYF. DNA for the CDR3: TGCGCCAGCAGCTTGTCTGGAGCGGTCTTAGATACGCAGTATTTT.

The chain combines TRBV3-1 (or the pseudogene TRBV3-2) with TRBJ2-1, with a weak D call TRBD2 (6 bases). Trimming took 1 base from V and 8 from J, leaving 12 bases between them. The length of the CDR3 is 14 residues. Germline V gene data show CDR1 as LGHDT and CDR2 as YNNKEL (reference sequence). The CDR3 is CASSQGGPGDEQFF. CDR3 sequence (DNA): TGTGCCAGCAGCCAAGGCGGGCCGGGGGATGAGCAGTTCTTC.

The chain is built from TRBV18 and TRBJ2-7, with 7 bases that match TRBD1. This CDR3 is built from 14 residues. The germline V gene encodes CDR1 KGHSH and CDR2 LQKENI. Trimming cost V 2 bases and J 3 bases; bases outside gene matches: 4. The CDR3 reads CASSPETGNYEQYF. For the CDR3, the DNA is TGTGCCAGCTCACCAGAGACAGGGAACTACGAGCAGTACTTC. The whole variable domain, remainder taken from reference TRBV18 and TRBJ2-7, is NAGVMQNPRHLVRRRGQEARLRCSPMKGHSHVYWYRQLPEEGLKFMVYLQKENIIDESGMPKERFSAEFPKEGPSILRIQQVVRGDSAAYFCASSPETGNYEQYFGPGTRLTVT.

The chain uses TRBV4-1 and TRBJ1-1, with a tentative D call TRBD1 (5 bases). This CDR3 comprises 20 residues. Germline V gene data show CDR1 as MGHRA and CDR2 as YSYEKL. Between the trimmed V and J ends, which lost 1 base and 5 bases, there was a span of 29 bases. For the CDR3, the DNA is TGCGCCAGCAGCCAAGTAATAAAAAGGGCAGGGTTGGGGAGGAGAACTGAAGCTTTCTTT. Its translation is CASSQVIKRAGLGRRTEAFF.

This chain joins TRBV24-1 and TRBJ1-1, with D unresolved. Trimming took 4 bases from V and 6 from J, leaving 17 bases between them. This CDR3 has 15 amino acids. CDR1 and CDR2 (germline): KGHDR, SFDVKD. The CDR3 here is CATSEAGGPEAEAFF. The CDR3 DNA reads as TGTGCCACCAGTGAAGCCGGCGGTCCAGAGGCTGAAGCTTTCTTT.

The V and J genes are TRBV18 and TRBJ1-3, with TRBD1 identical over 9 bases. Trimming cost V 4 bases and J 0 bases; bases outside gene matches: 7. CDR1 is KGHSH and CDR2 is LQKENI in the germline V gene. This CDR3 is 17 amino acids long. The CDR3 DNA sequence: TGTGCCAGCTCACACGGGACAGGGAGAACCTCTGGAAACACCATATATTTT. The encoded protein is CASSHGTGRTSGNTIYF.

V gene TRBV3-1 (or the pseudogene TRBV3-2) combines with J gene TRBJ1-1, with D maybe TRBD1 (5 bases). Trimming left V 3 bases short and J 10 bases short, with 15 bases between. From germline, CDR1 is LGHDT and CDR2 YNNKEL (reference sequence). This CDR3 comprises 13 residues. CDR3 bases: TGTGCCAGCAGCCACCCAGGGATCCCGGTAGCTTTCTTT. Protein sequence: CASSHPGIPVAFF.

The chain combines TRBV29-1 with TRBJ1-1; weak D call: TRBD1 (6 bases). V gave up 5 bases and J gave up 5 bases, with 18 bases separating them. Germline loops: CDR1 SQVTM, CDR2 ANQGSEA. The CDR3 is 14 residues long. CDR3 sequence: CSVFVTGGRTEAFF. The CDR3 DNA sequence: TGCAGCGTTTTTGTGACAGGAGGAAGGACTGAAGCTTTCTTT.

The chain carries TRBV11-3 and TRBJ1-1; D not resolved. Trimming cost V 1 base and J 2 bases, with 8 bases left between them. This CDR3 contains 14 residues. Germline V gene data show CDR1 as SGHNT and CDR2 as YENEEA. The CDR3 protein is CASSLVGGNTEAFF. The CDR3 coding sequence is TGTGCCAGCAGCTTAGTGGGAGGCAACACTGAAGCTTTCTTT.

The chain employs TRBV24-1 and TRBJ2-3; D is uncertain. Trimming stripped 2 bases from V and 2 bases from J, with 10 bases between. Germline V CDR1 and CDR2: KGHDR, SFDVKD. The CDR3 is made up of 15 amino acids. The CDR3 spells CATSDSRFYTDTQYF. The CDR3 coding sequence is TGTGCCACCAGTGATTCCCGATTCTACACAGATACGCAGTATTTT.

The chain combines TRBV18 with TRBJ1-3, with D possibly TRBD1 on 5 matching bases. Germline V lookup: CDR1 KGHSH, CDR2 LQKENI. Trimming stripped 3 bases from V and 3 bases from J, with 9 bases between. The CDR3 spans 14 residues. The CDR3, as DNA: TGTGCCAGCTCACCTCTGACAGATGGAAACACCATATATTTT. Translating it yields CASSPLTDGNTIYF.

The rearrangement joins TRBV7-8 to TRBJ1-4; the match to TRBD1 covers 9 bases. CDR3 length: 17 amino acids. Looked up from germline, CDR1 is SGHVS and CDR2 is FQNEAQ. The junction had 8 bases not matched to a gene; V was cut back by 1 base and J by 5 bases. This CDR3 reads CASSLDSQQGANEKLFF. The CDR3 DNA is TGTGCCAGCAGCTTAGATTCCCAACAGGGGGCGAATGAAAAACTGTTTTTT.